This is a list of T cell receptor beta chains from one sample in a study of blood T cell repertoires in COVID-19. Profiled with immunoSEQ multiplex PCR; TCRdb holds only in-frame clones, not every one. Of around 620,000 clones in the sample, 85% to 90% were seen once. The sequenced sample consisted of peripheral blood. Source of these receptors: a woman younger than 30 with acute or convalescent COVID-19. The CDR3 runs from the conserved cysteine through the conserved F or W. Fields, in order: CDR3 DNA, CDR3 protein, clone size, J gene, D gene, V gene. D genes are given only for firm matches. Where a row states a size, it is once, few, many or the class of an expanded clone; other rows omit it.

TGTGCCAGCAGCCCCACGGGGACAGGGGTTTCTGGAAACACCATATATTTT	CASSPTGTGVSGNTIYF	NA	TRBJ1-3	TRBD1	TRBV14
TGTGCCAGCAGCCCCCCCCGGGAGCTAGCGGGGCGAAACACAGATACGCAGTATTTT	CASSPPRELAGRNTDTQYF	NA	TRBJ2-3	TRBD2	TRBV9
TGTGCCAGCACCCTCCTCGGGACAGGACCGAACACTGAAGCTTTCTTT	CASTLLGTGPNTEAFF	few	TRBJ1-1	TRBD1	TRBV27
TGTGCCAGCAGCCGGACTAATTCTTCACCCCTCCACTTT	CASSRTNSSPLHF	NA	TRBJ1-6	NA	TRBV7-2
TGTGCCAGCAGCAAATCCCCGGGACAGGGAAGAGAGACCCAGTACTTC	CASSKSPGQGRETQYF	NA	TRBJ2-5	TRBD1	TRBV7-2
TGTGCTAGTGGTTTGGGGGACAGCGGGGGGTACGAGCAGTACTTC	CASGLGDSGGYEQYF	NA	TRBJ2-7	TRBD2	TRBV12-5
TGTGCCAGCCGATCAGGGGGAAGCGGTGGCTACACCTTC	CASRSGGSGGYTF	NA	TRBJ1-2	TRBD1	TRBV7-2
TGTGCCAGCAGCTTTTCAGAAAACTATGGCTACACCTTC	CASSFSENYGYTF	NA	TRBJ1-2	NA	TRBV13
TGTGCCAGCAGAAATGGTCGGGGGTCCCCTCACGAAAAACTGTTTTTT	CASRNGRGSPHEKLFF	NA	TRBJ1-4	NA	TRBV11-2
TGTGCCAGCAGACAGGGCACAGTACCCTATGGCTACACCTTC	CASRQGTVPYGYTF	NA	TRBJ1-2	NA	TRBV25-1
TGTGCCAGCAGCTTATATCCCCCTTCCTATGGCTACACCTTC	CASSLYPPSYGYTF	NA	TRBJ1-2	NA	TRBV7-9
TGTGCCAGCAGCTATCGACAGGGGGCCGGCGAGCAGTACTTC	CASSYRQGAGEQYF	NA	TRBJ2-7	TRBD1	TRBV7-2
TGTGCCAGCAGCTCAGGACGGGCTTTAGCGGGCTACACCTTC	CASSSGRALAGYTF	NA	TRBJ1-2	NA	TRBV11-2
TGTGCCTGGAGTGGACGGGATAGTCAGCCCCAGCATTTT	CAWSGRDSQPQHF	NA	TRBJ1-5	NA	TRBV30
TGTGCCAGCAGCGAGCGACAGGGGATAAACTATGGCTACACCTTC	CASSERQGINYGYTF	NA	TRBJ1-2	TRBD1	TRBV7-3
TGTGCCTGGAGGATTACAAGCTATAATTCACCCCTCCACTTT	CAWRITSYNSPLHF	NA	TRBJ1-6	NA	TRBV30
TGTGCCATCAGTGACCCCACTAGCGGCGTGGATGAGCAGTTCTTC	CAISDPTSGVDEQFF	NA	TRBJ2-1	TRBD2	TRBV10-3
TGTGCCAGCAGCTCCAACCGACTAGCGGGGGGTAATGAGCAGTTCTTC	CASSSNRLAGGNEQFF	NA	TRBJ2-1	TRBD2	TRBV11-2
TGTGCCAGCAGCCCGTGGGCCGGGACAGGGTTTCGAGAAAAACTGTTTTTT	CASSPWAGTGFREKLFF	NA	TRBJ1-4	TRBD1	TRBV9
TGCGCCAGCAGCTTGTCTCCTCAGATTTACGAGCAGTACTTC	CASSLSPQIYEQYF	NA	TRBJ2-7	NA	TRBV5-1
TGCGCCAGCAGCCAAGGTGGCGGGGGGGCTGATTTGGATGAGCAGTTCTTC	CASSQGGGGADLDEQFF	NA	TRBJ2-1	TRBD2	TRBV4-3
TGTGCCAGCAGCTTGGCAACAGGGGGGATTGGAAATGAAAAACTGTTTTTT	CASSLATGGIGNEKLFF	NA	TRBJ1-4	TRBD1	TRBV5-6
TGCGCCAGCAGCCAAGATCGTAACAGCCATGGGACCCAGTACTTC	CASSQDRNSHGTQYF	NA	TRBJ2-5	NA	TRBV4-3
TGTGCCAGCAGCTTGGGTGACAGGGAGAGCTCGCCCCAGCATTTT	CASSLGDRESSPQHF	NA	TRBJ1-5	TRBD1	TRBV5-6
TGTGCCAGCAGCTTCAGACTAGCGGGCTCCTACGAGCAGTACTTC	CASSFRLAGSYEQYF	NA	TRBJ2-7	TRBD2	TRBV11-2
TGTGCCAGCAGCCTTAGCGGGGCGGTCACAGATACGCAGTATTTT	CASSLSGAVTDTQYF	NA	TRBJ2-3	TRBD2	TRBV7-3
TGTGCCAGCGGTCACCCAGGGTTTTCTTCGTTTGGCTACACCTTC	CASGHPGFSSFGYTF	NA	TRBJ1-2	NA	TRBV6-5
TGTGCCAGCTCCGGGGGGGTCCACTCTGGGGCCAACGTCCTGACTTTC	CASSGGVHSGANVLTF	NA	TRBJ2-6	TRBD2	TRBV9
TGTGCCAGCAGGGGGGGTTTTGGTCCCTATAATTCACCCCTCCACTTT	CASRGGFGPYNSPLHF	NA	TRBJ1-6	NA	TRBV7-2
TGTGCCAGCAGCTTAGCTGGGACAGTACCCCCCCAGTACTTC	CASSLAGTVPPQYF	NA	TRBJ2-5	TRBD1	TRBV7-8
TGCAGTGCTAGTCCAAGGGGGACTAGCGGCCCCTACGAGCAGTACTTC	CSASPRGTSGPYEQYF	NA	TRBJ2-7	TRBD2	TRBV20-1
TGTGCCAGCACCCAGGGACAGGGGTTCGTCTACGAGCAGTACTTC	CASTQGQGFVYEQYF	NA	TRBJ2-7	TRBD1	TRBV5-4
TGTGCCAGCAGGGGGGACCGATCGGCAGGGGCGAACACTGAAGCTTTCTTT	CASRGDRSAGANTEAFF	once	TRBJ1-1	NA	TRBV2
TGTGCCAGCAGCCTCGGGGGGGACTACGAGCAGTACTTC	CASSLGGDYEQYF	NA	TRBJ2-7	TRBD2	TRBV7-6
TGTGCCTGGACGGGACAGTCTCTAGCCAAAAACATTCAGTACTTC	CAWTGQSLAKNIQYF	NA	TRBJ2-4	TRBD1	TRBV30
TGTGCCAGCAGTTACCTCCGACAGGACACTGAAGCTTTCTTT	CASSYLRQDTEAFF	NA	TRBJ1-1	NA	TRBV6-2/TRBV6-3
TGTGCCAGCAGTGAATTGGCAGGGAGGATTGAAAAACTGTTTTTT	CASSELAGRIEKLFF	few	TRBJ1-4	NA	TRBV25-1
TGTGCCAGCAGCTTGCGACAGGGGCCGGGGGAGCAGTACTTC	CASSLRQGPGEQYF	NA	TRBJ2-7	TRBD1	TRBV9
TGTGCCAGCAGCTTAGGGGGGCGTAAGGATCAGCCCCAGCATTTT	CASSLGGRKDQPQHF	few	TRBJ1-5	NA	TRBV7-2
TGTGCCAGCAGCTTACGAGGGACACAGACTGAAGCTTTCTTT	CASSLRGTQTEAFF	NA	TRBJ1-1	NA	TRBV7-2
TGTGCCAGCAGCTTAGGTACCGGTGAAAAACTGTTTTTT	CASSLGTGEKLFF	NA	TRBJ1-4	NA	TRBV7-8
TGCGCCAGCAGCGGGGGGGCCGCAGAGACCCAGTACTTC	CASSGGAAETQYF	NA	TRBJ2-5	NA	TRBV5-1
TGTGCCAGCCTCCATCGGACAGCGAATGAAAAACTGTTTTTT	CASLHRTANEKLFF	NA	TRBJ1-4	NA	TRBV2
TGTGCCTGGAGTCCGCGGACAGCCAAAAATTCACCCCTCCACTTT	CAWSPRTAKNSPLHF	NA	TRBJ1-6	NA	TRBV30
TGTGCCAGCACAACAACGGGGGGCCAAACCTACGAGCAGTACTTC	CASTTTGGQTYEQYF	few	TRBJ2-7	NA	TRBV27
TGTGCCAGCAGCTTAGGCGGCAAGACAGAGGCCCAGTACTTC	CASSLGGKTEAQYF	NA	TRBJ2-5	NA	TRBV13
TGTGCCAGTAGTATTCTGGGGATCGACAGGGGTAATCAGCCCCAGCATTTT	CASSILGIDRGNQPQHF	NA	TRBJ1-5	TRBD1	TRBV19
TGTGCCAGCAGTGATCAGGGTCGACTTGGCTACACCTTC	CASSDQGRLGYTF	NA	TRBJ1-2	NA	TRBV25-1
TGTGCCAGCAGCCTGACTAGCGGGGGGTACAATGAGCAGTTCTTC	CASSLTSGGYNEQFF	NA	TRBJ2-1	TRBD2	TRBV6-2/TRBV6-3
TGTGCCAGCACAGCGACAGGCTATGGCTACACCTTC	CASTATGYGYTF	NA	TRBJ1-2	NA	TRBV12-3/TRBV12-4
TGTGCTAGTGGTTCACCGGGACAGCTAACCTACGAGCAGTACTTC	CASGSPGQLTYEQYF	NA	TRBJ2-7	TRBD1	TRBV12-5
TGTGCCAGCAGCCCGGGGAGCCATTCACCCCTCCACTTT	CASSPGSHSPLHF	NA	TRBJ1-6	NA	TRBV12-3/TRBV12-4